These T cell receptor beta chains were read from a single sample in a study of blood T cells in healthy people across ages. MiXCR, applied by TCRdb to the 5' RACE reads, yields one record per CDR3 protein. The top ten hold about a fifth of the sample, which has about 770,000 distinct CDR3 sequences, 44% seen once. What was sequenced was blood. The source is a man between 60 and 75 years old in good health. Both conserved end residues are part of each CDR3. D genes are given only for firm matches. Clone size is not always given. Where it is, it says once, few, many or a class for expanded clones.

size: .; V: TRBV12-3/TRBV12-4; J: TRBJ2-1; D: TRBD2; CDR3: CASSPQRGSYNEQFF; DNA: TGTGCCAGCAGTCCCCAGCGGGGGTCCTACAATGAGCAGTTCTTC
size: few; V: TRBV20-1; J: TRBJ2-7; D: .; CDR3: CSARDHLREQYF; DNA: TGCAGTGCTAGAGATCACCTCCGCGAGCAGTACTTC
size: .; V: TRBV10-3; J: TRBJ2-7; D: .; CDR3: CAISGGRPSSYEQYF; DNA: TGTGCCATCAGTGGGGGAAGGCCGAGCTCCTACGAGCAGTACTTC
size: few; V: TRBV7-9; J: TRBJ2-4; D: .; CDR3: CASSLNWDPPYF; DNA: TGTGCCAGCAGCTTAAATTGGGATCCGCCGTACTTC
size: few; V: TRBV27; J: TRBJ2-5; D: .; CDR3: CASSFDRKQETQYF; DNA: TGTGCCAGCAGTTTTGACAGGAAGCAAGAGACCCAGTACTTC
size: .; V: TRBV12-3/TRBV12-4; J: TRBJ2-7; D: .; CDR3: CASSPEGGEQYF; DNA: TGTGCCAGCAGTCCGGAGGGGGGCGAGCAGTACTTC
size: .; V: TRBV3-1; J: TRBJ1-1; D: .; CDR3: CASSPGHTEAFF; DNA: TGTGCCAGCAGCCCGGGCCACACTGAAGCTTTCTTT
size: few; V: TRBV5-1; J: TRBJ2-5; D: .; CDR3: CASSRDSFLGTQYF; DNA: TGCGCCAGCAGCCGGGACTCCTTCTTGGGGACCCAGTACTTC
size: .; V: TRBV29-1; J: TRBJ1-1; D: .; CDR3: CSVEGPSPMGPEWKTEAFF; DNA: TGCAGCGTTGAAGGCCCAAGCCCCATGGGTCCCGAGTGGAAAACTGAAGCTTTCTTT
size: .; V: TRBV11-2; J: TRBJ1-3; D: .; CDR3: CASSFKRASGNTIYF; DNA: TGTGCCAGCAGCTTTAAGAGGGCCTCCGGAAACACCATATATTTT
size: .; V: TRBV10-3; J: TRBJ1-2; D: TRBD1; CDR3: CAALNDRGNYGYTF; DNA: TGTGCCGCACTTAATGACAGGGGGAACTATGGCTACACCTTC
size: .; V: TRBV20-1; J: TRBJ2-7; D: TRBD2; CDR3: CSARIPGLATYEQYF; DNA: TGCAGTGCTCGGATCCCGGGACTAGCTACCTACGAGCAGTACTTC
size: .; V: TRBV7-9; J: TRBJ1-4; D: TRBD1; CDR3: CASSRTGIGEKLFF; DNA: TGTGCCAGCAGCCGGACAGGAATAGGCGAAAAACTGTTTTTT
size: .; V: TRBV6-5; J: TRBJ2-2; D: .; CDR3: CASTTPGGTGELFF; DNA: TGTGCCAGCACTACACCCGGCGGAACCGGGGAGCTGTTTTTT
size: many; V: TRBV6-5; J: TRBJ2-7; D: .; CDR3: CASSYGGHEQYF; DNA: TGTGCCAGCAGTTACGGGGGCCACGAGCAGTACTTC
size: .; V: TRBV18; J: TRBJ2-1; D: .; CDR3: CASSPPTGDLDNEQFF; DNA: TGTGCCAGCTCACCACCAACAGGGGACTTGGACAATGAGCAGTTCTTC
size: few; V: TRBV5-1; J: TRBJ2-7; D: .; CDR3: CASSLEAGNTYEQYF; DNA: TGCGCCAGCAGCTTGGAGGCGGGAAACACCTACGAGCAGTACTTC